This is a list of T cell receptor beta chains from one sample in a study of CD8+ T cells in alopecia areata. Profiling relied on immunoSEQ multiplex PCR, and the TCRdb table lists in-frame clones only, not all of them. The sample lists some 100,000 clones; around two fifths were seen once. Sample: CD4+ T cells sorted from blood. The receptors come from a human donor with alopecia areata. CDR3s include the opening cysteine and the closing phenylalanine or tryptophan. A D gene is named only where the DNA matches it firmly. Expanded clones are given a class, and other clones once, few, many or no size at all.

clone_size,cdr3_length,d_call,j_call,v_call,cdr3_aa,cdr3_nt
-,12,-,TRBJ1-2,TRBV30,CAWSFKGHGYTF,TGTGCCTGGAGTTTTAAGGGGCATGGCTACACCTTC
-,15,-,TRBJ2-5,TRBV30,CAWSAPSTGGETQYF,TGTGCCTGGAGCGCCCCCTCGACCGGCGGGGAGACCCAGTACTTC
-,15,-,TRBJ2-5,TRBV28,CASSVGGRLSETQYF,TGTGCCAGCAGTGTTGGGGGGCGCTTATCGGAGACCCAGTACTTC
-,13,-,TRBJ1-1,TRBV29-1,CSVTGTGNTEAFF,TGCAGCGTTACCGGGACGGGGAACACTGAAGCTTTCTTT
-,15,-,TRBJ2-2,TRBV30,CASKSGSANTGELFF,TGTGCGTCTAAATCAGGTTCCGCGAACACCGGGGAGCTGTTTTTT
few,13,TRBD1,TRBJ2-5,TRBV28,CASIQGAGETQYF,TGTGCCAGCATTCAGGGGGCTGGGGAGACCCAGTACTTC
-,17,TRBD2,TRBJ2-3,TRBV5-1,CASSSGTSGRSTDTQYF,TGCGCCAGCAGCTCTGGGACTAGCGGGAGAAGCACAGATACGCAGTATTTT
-,12,-,TRBJ2-5,TRBV30,CAWTRLQETQYF,TGTGCCTGGACCCGGCTGCAAGAGACCCAGTACTTC
-,13,-,TRBJ1-2,TRBV30,CAWSAGTPRTYTF,TGTGCCTGGAGCGCCGGGACCCCGCGCACCTACACCTTC
few,15,-,TRBJ1-5,TRBV7-2,CASSFASGGSQPQHF,TGTGCCAGCAGCTTCGCCTCGGGGGGTTCACAGCCCCAGCATTTT
few,13,-,TRBJ2-1,TRBV5-1,CASGTGGDNEQFF,TGCGCCAGCGGGACTGGCGGGGACAATGAGCAGTTCTTC
few,14,-,TRBJ1-1,TRBV30,CAWSGDLANTEAFF,TGTGCCTGGAGTGGGGACCTGGCGAACACTGAAGCTTTCTTT
-,15,-,TRBJ2-3,TRBV29-1,CSSLGFGASTDTQYF,TGCAGCTCCCTTGGGTTCGGGGCGAGCACAGATACGCAGTATTTT
-,14,-,TRBJ1-2,TRBV7-3,CASSSGQTNYGYTF,TGTGCCAGCAGCTCCGGACAGACTAACTATGGCTACACCTTC
few,15,TRBD2,TRBJ2-3,TRBV6-6,CASSPGTSGTDTQYF,TGTGCCAGCAGTCCCGGGACTAGCGGCACAGATACGCAGTATTTT
few,12,-,TRBJ2-1,TRBV29-1,CSATEAGNEQFF,TGCAGCGCCACCGAGGCTGGGAATGAGCAGTTCTTC
-,14,TRBD1,TRBJ2-3,TRBV29-1,CSVGRRGTPDTQYF,TGCAGCGTTGGTCGCAGGGGGACCCCAGATACGCAGTATTTT
-,12,TRBD1,TRBJ1-2,TRBV5-1,CASSFDRDGYTF,TGCGCCAGCAGCTTCGACAGGGATGGCTACACCTTC
-,13,-,TRBJ2-5,TRBV7-3,CASTQFIGETQYF,TGTGCCAGCACCCAATTTATCGGGGAGACCCAGTACTTC
-,14,-,TRBJ2-2,TRBV5-1,CASSQTTDTGELFF,TGCGCCAGCAGCCAAACGACAGACACCGGGGAGCTGTTTTTT
-,10,-,TRBJ2-7,TRBV7-9,CASGQIEQYF,TGTGCCAGCGGGCAAATAGAGCAGTACTTC
-,15,TRBD2,TRBJ2-3,TRBV29-1,CSAGRLALSADTQYF,TGCAGCGCTGGAAGACTAGCTTTATCGGCCGATACGCAGTATTTT
-,15,-,TRBJ2-7,TRBV7-2,CASSLEGGLSYEQYF,TGTGCCAGCAGCTTAGAGGGCGGGTTATCCTACGAGCAGTACTTC